This record concerns one TCR beta chain sequence. As yet, its antigen is unknown. The donors were members of the validation cohort comprising approximately 110 subjects, separate from the roughly 640-subject first cohort. This entry comes from a study of cytomegalovirus exposure and HLA in healthy donors. Study conclusions and caveats: As was reported, the classifier diagnosed cytomegalovirus status with high specificity and sensitivity. Through in vitro validation, a few CMV-associated chains were shown to be specific for CMV antigens. Most TCRs appeared rarely, but some public TCRs recurred in many donors.

Here immunoSEQ multiplex PCR was the method, and the copy in TCRdb shows in-frame clones only, minus some. The table lists around 260,000 clones, 90% of them singletons. The clonotype was recovered from a woman in her thirties in good health and CMV-seronegative. The sequenced material came from PBMCs.

Here the CDR3 reads CSAMTGRVLGLGTDTQYF. CDR3 DNA: TGCAGCGCCATGACGGGGAGGGTTCTAGGTCTAGGCACAGATACGCAGTATTTT. The rearrangement links TRBV29-1 to TRBJ2-3, with 7 bases identical to TRBD2. This CDR3 has 18 residues. J was trimmed by 1 base and V by 7 bases; bases with no gene match: 20. Germline lookup yields CDR1 SQVTM and CDR2 ANQGSEA.